One sample yielded the 14 T cell receptor beta chains listed below, sequenced in a study of spatial heterogeneity in lung cancer. Time point here: sample taken at primary tumor resection. Unsorted whole RNA of tumor, nontumor lung or frozen PBMC was sequenced. TCRdb ran MiXCR on the 5' RACE reads and lists one entry per CDR3 protein. The table records 22,000 or so distinct CDR3 sequences, about 4.6% of them present only once. Material: PBMCs, obtained at surgery. The source is a male donor with early-stage non-small cell lung cancer.

This clonotype was observed at least ten times. This sequence joins TRBV6-2 or TRBV6-3 and TRBJ1-1; D not certain. Germline V gene data show CDR1 as MNHEY and CDR2 as SVGEGT. CDR3 length equals 14 residues. Trimming took 2 bases from V and 2 from J, leaving 9 bases between them. CDR3 DNA sequence: TGTGCCAGCAGTTACAGGGATTCTAACACTGAAGCTTTCTTT. Its translation: CASSYRDSNTEAFF.

This clonotype was counted ten times or more. The chain is built from TRBV7-2 and TRBJ2-7; D is perhaps TRBD1 (5 bases). The CDR3 covers 15 residues. V was shortened by 4 bases and J by 2 bases, with 15 bases between the two germline ends. The germline V gene has CDR1 SGHTA and CDR2 FQGNSA. The CDR3 DNA follows: TGTGCCAGCAGCTCTGCGGTAGGGGCGGCCTACGAGCAGTACTTC. Translated: CASSSAVGAAYEQYF.

This clonotype is deemed medium-sized. The CDR3 region is CASSVEGRMNTEAFF. The DNA for the CDR3 is TGTGCCAGCAGCGTAGAAGGGAGAATGAACACTGAAGCTTTCTTT. This chain uses TRBV9 with TRBJ1-1; no clear D. CDR1 and CDR2 from the germline V gene are SGDLS and YYNGEE. Between the trimmed V and J ends, which lost 0 bases and 0 bases, there was a span of 9 bases. This CDR3 has 15 residues.

In its sample, this clonotype was seen many times. V gene TRBV7-2 combines with J gene TRBJ2-3, with TRBD1 matching over 7 bases. Germline loops: CDR1 SGHTA, CDR2 FQGNSA. V dropped 4 bases and J dropped 0; count of bases not matched to a gene: 4. There are 15 residues in the CDR3. The CDR3 nucleotides are TGTGCCAGCAGCTCCGACAGGGTTAGCACAGATACGCAGTATTTT. Translation: CASSSDRVSTDTQYF.

This clonotype was picked up many times. V gene TRBV28 combines with J gene TRBJ2-2, with 8 bases that match TRBD1. The length of the CDR3 is 12 residues. Trimming took 6 bases from V and 7 from J; bases not matched to a gene: 1. Germline V gene lookup returns CDR1 MDHEN and CDR2 SYDVKM. CDR3: CASRQGGGELFF. The DNA for the CDR3 is TGTGCCAGCAGACAGGGGGGCGGGGAGCTGTTTTTT. Based on the CDR3 plus reference TRBV28 and TRBJ2-2, the full variable domain is DVKVTQSSRYLVKRTGEKVFLECVQDMDHENMFWYRQDPGLGLRLIYFSYDVKMKEKGDIPEGYSVSREKKERFSLILESASTNQTSMYLCASRQGGGELFFGEGSRLTVL.

This clonotype has only a few counts. This chain connects TRBV19 to TRBJ1-1; 8 nucleotides line up with TRBD1. Germline trimming cut 4 bases from V and 8 bases from J; bases unmatched to any gene: 3. CDR3 length: 12 residues. The germline CDR1 and CDR2 sequences are LNHDA and SQIVND (reference sequence). DNA for the CDR3: TGTGCCAGTAGTACCCGGACAGGGGAAGCTTTCTTT. It translates to CASSTRTGEAFF.

This clonotype was counted at least ten times. The V and J genes are TRBV29-1 and TRBJ1-5, with 8 bases lining up with TRBD1. The germline V gene has CDR1 SQVTM and CDR2 ANQGSEA. CDR3 length equals 14 residues. Unmatched junction bases numbered 4, after V lost 4 bases and J lost 2 bases. The CDR3 spells CSVAPTGGNQPQHF. The CDR3 region has the DNA TGCAGCGTTGCCCCGACAGGGGGCAATCAGCCCCAGCATTTT.

In this sample, this clonotype turned up many times. The DNA of the CDR3 is TGCGCCAGCAGCTTGGTTGGGACATCCTACAATGAGCAGTTCTTC. This sequence encodes CASSLVGTSYNEQFF. V gene TRBV5-1 combines with J gene TRBJ2-1; perhaps TRBD1 as D (6 bases). This CDR3 is 15 amino acids long. CDR1 is SGHRS, CDR2 YFSETQ, per germline. The V gene lost 0 bases and the J gene lost 1 base, with 8 bases spanning the gap.

This clonotype came up many times. The rearrangement joins TRBV12-3 or TRBV12-4 to TRBJ2-7; a possible D gene is TRBD1 (6 bases). Trimming stripped 7 bases from V and 1 base from J, with 14 bases between. CDR3 length: 14 amino acids. The CDR3 DNA sequence: TGTGCCAGCAACTCTGGGGGCCGGTCCTACGAGCAGTACTTC. Amino acids: CASNSGGRSYEQYF.

This clonotype was found many times. The V and J genes are TRBV9 and TRBJ1-5; D perhaps matches TRBD1 (5 bases). The germline V gene has CDR1 SGDLS and CDR2 YYNGEE. Trimming shortened V by 0 bases and J by 5 bases, and 12 bases separated the two germline ends. The CDR3 length is 15 residues. CDR3 protein: CASSVEGRGDQPQHF. The CDR3 DNA is TGTGCCAGCAGCGTAGAGGGAAGGGGAGATCAGCCCCAGCATTTT.

This clonotype has only a few counts. The chain couples TRBV9 to TRBJ1-4; D possibly corresponds to TRBD1 (5 bases). Trimming removed 0 bases at V and 3 bases at J, with 9 bases between. The germline gives CDR1 SGDLS, CDR2 YYNGEE. CDR3 size: 15 residues. This CDR3 reads CASSVGGRANEKLFF. CDR3 in DNA: TGTGCCAGCAGCGTAGGGGGCAGGGCTAATGAAAAACTGTTTTTT.

The sample holds many counts of this clonotype. The chain carries TRBV5-1 and TRBJ2-5; D remains unclear. Per the germline V gene, CDR1 is SGHRS and CDR2 is YFSETQ. Trimming cost V 1 base and J 2 bases, with 6 bases left between them. The CDR3 totals 13 residues. CDR3 in DNA: TGCGCCAGCAGCTTGCTGGGACAAGAGACCCAGTACTTC. This gives the protein CASSLLGQETQYF.

This clonotype was recorded at least ten times. The V and J genes are TRBV27 and TRBJ2-2; D possibly matches TRBD1 or TRBD2 (5 bases each). The CDR3 is 17 amino acids. V was cut by 0 bases and J by 5 bases, with 16 bases left in between. The germline gives CDR1 MNHEY, CDR2 SMNVEV (reference sequence). The CDR3, as DNA: TGTGCCAGCAGTTTATCACCCGGGGCGGCGAGGACCGGGGAGCTGTTTTTT. Translating it yields CASSLSPGAARTGELFF.

On this clonotype: A much larger clone differs from this one at a single base, so this may be a read error. The V call is TRBV29-1, the J call TRBJ2-3; 13 positions match TRBD2. CDR3 length equals 16 residues. Looked up from germline, CDR1 is SQVTM and CDR2 is ANQGSEA. The CDR3 here is CSAPGTSGVSTDTHYF. The CDR3 nucleotides are TGCAGCGCCCCCGGGACTAGCGGGGTGAGCACAGATACGCATTATTTT.